This passage covers 6 T cell receptor beta chains from one sample sequenced in a study of CD8 T cells in ankylosing spondylitis. TCRdb reprocessed the 5' RACE reads with MiXCR, giving one entry per CDR3 protein. Of 130,000 or so distinct CDR3 sequences listed, 7% are singletons. Sequenced material: blood, either unsorted or a sorted T cell fraction (not recorded which). The receptors originated from a male donor with ankylosing spondylitis or in good health (not recorded which).

This clonotype was seen ten or more times. J is TRBJ2-1 and V is TRBV5-1; the D gene is possibly TRBD1 (6 bases). Trimming took 8 bases from V and 5 from J, leaving 14 bases between them. CDR1 and CDR2 (germline): SGHRS, YFSETQ. The CDR3 spans 13 residues. The CDR3 nucleotides read TGCGCCAGTTCACAGGGTAGTGACAATGAGCAGTTCTTC. It yields the protein CASSQGSDNEQFF.

Ten or more counts support this clonotype. The chain links TRBV11-2 to TRBJ2-1, with D perhaps being TRBD1 or TRBD2 (5 bases each). There are 15 residues in the CDR3. Trimming cost V 5 bases and J 8 bases, with 19 bases left between them. Germline CDR1 reads SGHAT; CDR2 reads FQNNGV. The CDR3 region is CASSRRNRGLDEQFF. CDR3 nucleotide sequence: TGTGCCAGCAGCCGACGGAATCGGGGCCTGGATGAGCAGTTCTTC.

This clonotype has ten or more counts. This chain links TRBV20-1 with TRBJ2-7; 9 bases agree with TRBD2. The CDR3 runs to 13 residues. Germline assignment: CDR1 DFQATT and CDR2 SNEGSKA (reference sequence). Trimming took 3 bases from V and 2 from J; bases not matched to a gene: 2. The CDR3 is CSASPSGAYEQYF. The CDR3 DNA reads TGCAGTGCTAGCCCTAGCGGGGCCTACGAGCAGTACTTC.

This chain links TRBV7-2 with TRBJ1-4; 8 bases fit TRBD1. This CDR3 is built from 15 residues. Germline values: CDR1 SGHTA, CDR2 FQGNSA. V shed 5 bases, J shed 6 bases, and the junction held 8 bases outside the gene matches. CDR3 in amino acids: CASSPRTGSDEKLFF. CDR3 in DNA: TGTGCCAGCAGCCCCCGGACAGGGAGTGATGAAAAACTGTTTTTT.

In its sample, this clonotype was seen many times. The rearrangement joins TRBV7-9 to TRBJ1-1, with 7 positions matching TRBD1. The CDR3 consists of 12 residues. After removal of 5 bases from V and 8 bases from J, the junction contained 5 bases not matched to a gene. Germline CDR1 reads SEHNR; CDR2 reads FQNEAQ (reference sequence). The CDR3 DNA is TGTGCCAGCAGCCCGGGACAGTTAGAAGCTTTCTTT. Protein product: CASSPGQLEAFF.

As regards this clonotype: This sequence may be a read error, since a much larger clone differs from it by one base. The chain joins TRBV28 to TRBJ2-1; 14 nucleotides align to TRBD2. Gene TRBJ2-7 matches the end of the DNA better, so the J call may be wrong. The CDR3 loop spans 16 amino acids. Germline V gene data show CDR1 as MDHEN and CDR2 as SYDVKM. The CDR3 region has the DNA TGTGCCAGCTGGGGGAAGGGACTAGCGGGAGCCCATGAGCAGTACTTC. It is translated as CASWGKGLAGAHEQYF.